Following are 26 T cell receptor beta chains from one sample sequenced in a study of T cell responses to AZD1222 COVID-19 vaccine. The method was immunoSEQ multiplex PCR; TCRdb's version includes in-frame clones alone and lacks a portion of them. Of 150,000 to 200,000 clones detected, around 87% appear once; the ten largest clones hold 2.5% to 3%. Sequencing used peripheral blood, obtained on day 0 of MenACWY control vaccination. Receptor source: an adult in good health.

V and J are TRBV30 and TRBJ1-1; D is uncertain. The CDR3 extends over 14 amino acids. Between the trimmed V and J ends, which lost 2 bases and 2 bases, there was a span of 12 bases. Germline V lookup: CDR1 GTSNPN, CDR2 SVGIG (reference sequence). The CDR3 spells CAWSKGQPNTEAFF. DNA for the CDR3: TGTGCCTGGAGTAAGGGCCAGCCAAACACTGAAGCTTTCTTT.

The rearrangement joins TRBV7-9 to TRBJ1-3, with a possible D match to TRBD1 (6 bases). Deletions cut 1 base from V and 4 bases from J, with 14 bases between. The germline CDR1 and CDR2 sequences are SEHNR and FQNEAQ (reference sequence). The CDR3 has 16 amino acids. CDR3 nucleotide sequence: TGTGCCAGCAGCTTAGAAGGACAGACGTCGGGAAACACCATATATTTT. It encodes CASSLEGQTSGNTIYF. The full variable domain, in which reference TRBV7-9 and TRBJ1-3 provide the parts outside the CDR3, is DTGVSQNPRHKITKRGQNVTFRCDPISEHNRLYWYRQTLGQGPEFLTYFQNEAQLEKSRLLSDRFSAERPKGSFSTLEIQRTEQGDSAMYLCASSLEGQTSGNTIYFGEGSWLTVV.

J is TRBJ2-2 and V is TRBV7-3, with D possibly called TRBD1 or TRBD2 (5 bases each). V dropped 4 bases and J dropped 6 bases, with 9 bases sitting between them. The CDR3 runs to 13 residues. Germline CDR1 is SGHTA and CDR2 is FQGTGA. The CDR3 reads CASSSQEAGELFF. CDR3 DNA sequence: TGTGCCAGCAGCTCACAGGAGGCCGGGGAGCTGTTTTTT.

This rearrangement joins TRBV6-2 or TRBV6-3 to TRBJ1-1; tentatively, D is TRBD1 (5 bases). This CDR3 comprises 12 residues. Trimming cost V 6 bases and J 7 bases, with 12 bases left between them. Germline assignment: CDR1 MNHEY and CDR2 SVGEGT. CDR3 sequence: CASSRLGHEAFF. The CDR3 DNA reads as TGTGCCAGCAGCCGGTTAGGACATGAAGCTTTCTTT.

This chain's CDR3 is CASSLQGTGELFF. The CDR3 nucleotides read TGTGCCAGCAGCTTACAGGGGACCGGGGAGCTGTTTTTT. The rearrangement joins TRBV7-7 to TRBJ2-2; D perhaps matches TRBD1 (6 bases). This CDR3 comprises 13 residues. Between the trimmed V and J ends, which lost 2 bases and 5 bases, there was a span of 6 bases. Germline V CDR1 and CDR2: SSHAT, FNYEAQ (reference sequence).

The chain has TRBV6-5 and TRBJ1-2, with 9 nucleotides matching TRBD1. This CDR3 is 15 amino acids long. V trimming: 7 bases; J trimming: 4 bases; junction bases outside the gene matches: 10. Per the germline V gene, CDR1 is MNHEY and CDR2 is SVGAGI. This CDR3 reads CASKPTGGRGYGYTF. Here the CDR3 DNA reads TGTGCCAGCAAACCTACAGGGGGCAGAGGCTATGGCTACACCTTC.

The V and J genes are TRBV11-2 and TRBJ2-5; TRBD2 might be the D (6 bases). The germline CDR1 and CDR2 sequences are SGHAT and FQNNGV. Trimming shortened V by 5 bases and J by 0 bases, and 16 bases separated the two germline ends. The CDR3 consists of 16 residues. The CDR3 protein is CASSPGTSQYQETQYF. CDR3 bases: TGTGCCAGCAGCCCCGGGACTTCCCAATACCAAGAGACCCAGTACTTC.

The gene calls are TRBV4-3 and TRBJ1-2; 8 positions agree with TRBD1. The CDR3 extends over 13 amino acids. The trim removed 4 bases at V and 4 bases at J, leaving 2 bases unmatched. Germline-derived CDR1 and CDR2 are LGHNA and YSLEER. The CDR3 nucleotides read TGCGCCAGCAGCCTGGGGACAGGCTATGGCTACACCTTC. Protein sequence: CASSLGTGYGYTF.

The gene calls are TRBV18 and TRBJ2-5; D may match TRBD1 or TRBD2 (6 bases each). V dropped 2 bases and J dropped 7 bases, with 20 bases sitting between them. Per germline, CDR1 KGHSH and CDR2 LQKENI. This CDR3 contains 16 residues. The CDR3 protein is CASSPDGNRGRGTQYF. As DNA, the CDR3 is TGTGCCAGCTCACCAGATGGCAATCGGGGGCGAGGGACCCAGTACTTC.

V and J are TRBV6-4 and TRBJ1-5, with 8 bases lining up with TRBD1. This CDR3 is 15 amino acids long. CDR1 and CDR2 (germline): MRHNA, SNTAGT. V dropped 1 base and J dropped 3; count of bases not matched to a gene: 2. The CDR3 bases are TGTGCCAGCAGTGACTTGACAGGGGCCAATCAGCCCCAGCATTTT. Protein sequence: CASSDLTGANQPQHF.

The rearrangement uses TRBV7-8 and TRBJ1-2; 9 bases are a match to TRBD1. The germline gives CDR1 SGHVS, CDR2 FQNEAQ. The CDR3 loop spans 15 amino acids. V lost 3 bases and J lost 3; bases outside the gene matches: 5. The CDR3 sequence: CASSFNRGLHYGYTF. CDR3 sequence (DNA): TGTGCCAGCAGCTTCAACAGGGGGCTTCACTATGGCTACACCTTC.

V and J are TRBV19 and TRBJ2-1; possibly TRBD1 for D (5 bases). Trimming pared 1 base from V and 0 bases from J, leaving 10 bases between. From germline, CDR1 is LNHDA and CDR2 SQIVND (reference sequence). CDR3 length: 16 residues. CDR3 residues: CASSIGQLSSYNEQFF. Written as DNA, the CDR3 is TGTGCCAGTAGTATAGGACAGTTGAGCTCCTACAATGAGCAGTTCTTC.

The genes are TRBV29-1 and TRBJ2-1; no clear D. The germline gives CDR1 SQVTM, CDR2 ANQGSEA. With 6 bases removed from V and 3 bases from J, the gap between germline ends came to 6 bases. This CDR3 is 11 amino acids long. CDR3 amino acids: CSVLSYNEQFF. The CDR3 region has the DNA TGCAGCGTACTCAGCTACAATGAGCAGTTCTTC.

This clone was detected once. The chain is built from TRBV18 and TRBJ2-5; D call uncertain. The CDR3 has 14 amino acids. V lost 0 bases and J 3 bases, leaving 8 bases between the germline ends. Per the germline V gene, CDR1 is KGHSH and CDR2 is LQKENI. CDR3 DNA sequence: TGTGCCAGCTCACCACCTCCGGGTAAAGAGACCCAGTACTTC. Translating gives CASSPPPGKETQYF.

This clone was detected only once. This CDR3 is also generated by other DNA sequences in the sample. The J gene is TRBJ1-2, the V gene TRBV28; the D gene is possibly TRBD1 (6 bases). Germline CDR1 MDHEN, CDR2 SYDVKM. The V end lost 6 bases, the J end lost 4 bases, and 9 bases lay between the germline ends. The CDR3 runs to 12 residues. The CDR3 bases are TGTGCCAGCAGGGAGGGGGGCTATGGCTACACCTTC. It translates to CASREGGYGYTF.

This chain connects TRBV19 to TRBJ1-5, with 7 bases lining up with TRBD1. The CDR3 covers 16 residues. Per the germline V gene, CDR1 is LNHDA and CDR2 is SQIVND (reference sequence). V shed 1 base and J 7 bases; nucleotides not matched to a gene: 10. Here the CDR3 DNA reads TGTGCCAGTAGTATAGGCACACAGGGGCTCGGGCAGCCCCAGCATTTT. It encodes CASSIGTQGLGQPQHF.

This chain joins TRBV7-6 and TRBJ2-7; D unresolved. Germline V gene sequence: CDR1 SGHVS, CDR2 FNYEAQ. The length of the CDR3 is 12 residues. V was trimmed by 5 bases and J by 4 bases, leaving 9 bases between them. CDR3 amino acids: CASSDDIYEQYF. DNA of the CDR3: TGTGCCAGCAGCGACGACATTTACGAGCAGTACTTC.

CDR3 protein: CASSTTTQAYEQYF. Written as DNA, the CDR3 is TGTGCCAGCAGTACGACGACACAAGCCTACGAGCAGTACTTC. This rearrangement joins TRBV6-5 to TRBJ2-7; D gene unclear. Germline CDR1 and CDR2: MNHEY and SVGAGI. This CDR3 is built from 14 residues. The V end lost 5 bases, the J end lost 2 bases, and 13 bases lay between the germline ends.

This clone was observed a few times. The chain links TRBV19 to TRBJ2-7; possible D gene TRBD1, 5 bases. There are 13 residues in the CDR3. Trimming stripped 4 bases from V and 5 bases from J, with 12 bases between. Germline lookup yields CDR1 LNHDA and CDR2 SQIVND (reference sequence). The CDR3 protein is CASSRQTSNEQYF. The CDR3 bases are TGTGCCAGTAGTAGACAGACGTCTAACGAGCAGTACTTC.

The chain uses TRBV6-1 and TRBJ1-5; possibly TRBD1 for D (5 bases). Germline CDR1 is MNHNS and CDR2 is SASEGT. V was trimmed by 3 bases and J by 1 base, leaving 10 bases between them. The CDR3 loop spans 15 amino acids. CDR3 sequence reads: CASSELTASNQPQHF. CDR3 DNA sequence: TGTGCCAGCAGTGAGTTGACAGCCAGCAATCAGCCCCAGCATTTT.

This chain connects TRBV19 to TRBJ1-5, with D maybe TRBD1 (5 bases). V was pared by 7 bases and J by 0 bases, with 13 bases between. The germline gives CDR1 LNHDA, CDR2 SQIVND (reference sequence). CDR3 length equals 15 residues. In nucleotides, the CDR3 is TGTGCCAGTACTACAACAGGAACTAGCAATCAGCCCCAGCATTTT. This translates into CASTTTGTSNQPQHF.

The CDR3 DNA reads as TGTGCCAGCAGCGGGGGAAGTAGCACAGATACGCAGTATTTT. This gives the protein CASSGGSSTDTQYF. V usage is TRBV9 and J usage is TRBJ2-3; D unresolved. Germline assignment: CDR1 SGDLS and CDR2 YYNGEE. The CDR3 has 14 residues. V gave up 3 bases and J gave up 0 bases, with 8 bases separating them.

This rearrangement joins TRBV3-1 (or the pseudogene TRBV3-2) to TRBJ2-7; TRBD1 matches 7 bases. V shed 1 base, J shed 1 base, and the junction held 7 bases outside the gene matches. The CDR3 totals 16 residues. CDR1 LGHDT and CDR2 YNNKEL come from the germline V gene (reference sequence). The CDR3 coding sequence is TGTGCCAGCAGCCAAGCGGGACAGCGGTTTTCCTACGAGCAGTACTTC. This sequence encodes CASSQAGQRFSYEQYF.

The chain employs TRBV6-5 and TRBJ1-2; D not resolved. Trimming took off 2 bases at V and 8 bases at J, with 9 bases between the two ends. Germline CDR1 MNHEY, CDR2 SVGAGI. The CDR3 contains 12 residues. The CDR3 coding sequence is TGTGCCAGCAGTTACGAGGGTATCGGCTACACCTTC. Its protein product is CASSYEGIGYTF.

V is TRBV7-9 and J is TRBJ1-3, with 8 positions matching TRBD1. The CDR3 runs to 17 residues. The trim removed 3 bases at V and 2 bases at J, leaving 9 bases unmatched. Germline V gene sequence: CDR1 SEHNR, CDR2 FQNEAQ (reference sequence). CDR3 sequence reads: CASSFAGQASPGNTIYF. The CDR3 DNA reads TGTGCCAGCAGCTTCGCGGGACAGGCGTCTCCTGGAAACACCATATATTTT. Looking up the rest from reference TRBV7-9 and TRBJ1-3 gives the full variable domain: DTGVSQNPRHKITKRGQNVTFRCDPISEHNRLYWYRQTLGQGPEFLTYFQNEAQLEKSRLLSDRFSAERPKGSFSTLEIQRTEQGDSAMYLCASSFAGQASPGNTIYFGEGSWLTVV.

This clone has just one count. This chain uses TRBV7-2 with TRBJ1-1; the D gene is possibly TRBD1 (5 bases). The CDR3 runs to 14 residues. Between the trimmed V and J ends, which lost 5 bases and 5 bases, there was a span of 15 bases. Germline CDR1 and CDR2: SGHTA and FQGNSA. For the CDR3, the DNA is TGTGCCAGCAGCGCCATCGGGGGGTTTACTGAAGCTTTCTTT. This codes for CASSAIGGFTEAFF.